These 20 T cell receptor beta chains were all obtained from the same sample, sequenced in a study of T cells in Graves' hyperthyroidism and ophthalmopathy. From RNA transcripts, TCR beta CDR3 regions were amplified. The TCR CDR3 was amplified in a first-round RT-PCR using the HTBI primer set. TCRdb reprocessed the multiplex PCR reads with MiXCR, giving one entry per CDR3 protein. This table has about half a million distinct CDR3 sequences, around a fifth appearing once. Sequencing was done on a sample of blood. The receptors here all came from a woman in her seventies with Graves' ophthalmopathy.

This clonotype has only a few counts. The chain carries TRBV20-1 and TRBJ2-7; 7 positions agree with TRBD1. Germline V gives CDR1 DFQATT, CDR2 SNEGSKA (reference sequence). V was clipped by 0 bases and J by 1 base; unmatched bases: 6. This CDR3 comprises 15 residues. CDR3 sequence reads: CSARDPRQGSYEQYF. The CDR3 bases are TGCAGTGCTAGAGATCCCCGACAGGGATCCTACGAGCAGTACTTC.

Only a few counts were recorded for this clonotype. The chain is built from TRBV3-1 and TRBJ2-2; D gene unclear. The CDR3 is 14 residues long. Per germline, CDR1 LGHDT and CDR2 YNNKEL (reference sequence). Deletions cut 7 bases from V and 6 bases from J, with 15 bases between. The CDR3 DNA reads TGTGCCAGCATCCCTAACGTGGGATCCGGGGAGCTGTTTTTT. It is translated as CASIPNVGSGELFF.

This clonotype was recorded once. The chain links TRBV20-1 to TRBJ1-3; the D is unclear. Germline CDR1 DFQATT, CDR2 SNEGSKA (reference sequence). V was shortened by 1 base and J by 2 bases, with 6 bases between the two germline ends. CDR3 length equals 13 residues. The CDR3 here is CSARGPTGNTIYF. The CDR3 nucleotides are TGCAGTGCTAGAGGTCCCACTGGAAACACCATATATTTT.

The CDR3 reads CASLSLGGGQETQYF. DNA for the CDR3: TGTGCCAGCCTGAGTTTGGGGGGGGGTCAAGAGACCCAGTACTTC. V and J are TRBV6-1 and TRBJ2-5; 7 positions match TRBD2. The CDR3 length is 15 residues. The junction had 11 bases not matched to a gene; V was cut back by 8 bases and J by 2 bases. In germline, CDR1 is MNHNS, CDR2 SASEGT.

Concerning this clonotype itself: A clone one base away is much larger, so this may be a read error. This rearrangement joins TRBV12-3 or TRBV12-4 to TRBJ1-2, with a tentative D call TRBD1 (5 bases). The length of the CDR3 is 17 residues. This chain's CDR3 is CVSSNFLTGTLGAGYTF. CDR3 sequence (DNA): TGTGTCAGCAGTAACTTCTTGACCGGGACCCTGGGCGCGGGCTACACCTTC.

V gene TRBV20-1 combines with J gene TRBJ2-7, with D tentatively TRBD2 (6 bases). The V end was cut by 0 bases, the J end by 7 bases, with 16 bases between. CDR1 and CDR2 (germline): DFQATT, SNEGSKA (reference sequence). The CDR3 has 14 residues. The CDR3 sequence: CSARDRGAAGEQYF. The CDR3 DNA is TGCAGTGCTAGAGATCGAGGAGCGGCGGGGGAGCAGTACTTC.

Of note for this clonotype: At one end the junction does not follow the germline gene, possibly because of a read error. V and J are TRBV20-1 and TRBJ2-2; D is perhaps TRBD1 (6 bases). The CDR3 contains 14 residues. Per germline, CDR1 DFQATT and CDR2 SNEGSKA (reference sequence). CDR3 sequence (DNA): TGCAGTGCTAATCCGGGACAAAACACCGGGGAGCCGTTTTTT. This sequence encodes CSANPGQNTGEPFF.

The rearrangement joins TRBV27 to TRBJ1-1, with no clear D. Germline CDR1 MNHEY, CDR2 SMNVEV (reference sequence). V lost 3 bases to trimming and J lost 2 bases, with 10 bases between them. This CDR3 has 14 amino acids. Here the CDR3 reads CASSLQTANTEAFF. CDR3 DNA: TGTGCCAGCAGTTTGCAGACCGCTAACACTGAAGCTTTCTTT.

In regard to this clonotype: Just one base apart from a much larger clone, this may be a read error. This sequence joins TRBV9 and TRBJ1-2; D remains unclear. In germline, CDR1 is SGDLS, CDR2 YYNGEE. Between the trimmed V and J ends, which lost 4 bases and 7 bases, there was a span of 8 bases. The CDR3 is 11 amino acids. The CDR3 loop is CASSTLGGYTF. The CDR3 nucleotides are TGTGCCAGCAGCACCCTGGGTGGCTACACCTTC.

Concerning this clonotype: Being one base from a much bigger clone, this may be a read error. This chain connects TRBV11-2 to TRBJ1-1; D is ambiguous. The CDR3 has 14 residues. Germline V CDR1 and CDR2: SGHAT, FQNNGV. CDR3 sequence reads: CASSRTEMNTEALF. CDR3 nucleotide sequence: TGTGCCAGCAGTCGTACAGAGATGAACACTGAAGCTCTCTTT. Full variable domain (missing parts from reference TRBV11-2 and TRBJ1-1): EAGVAQSPRYKIIEKRQSVAFWCNPISGHATLYWYQQILGQGPKLLIQFQNNGVVDDSQLPKDRFSAERLKGVDSTLKIQPAKLEDSAVYLCASSRTEMNTEALFGQGTRLTVV.

This chain joins TRBV5-1 and TRBJ1-5; D might be TRBD1 (6 bases). The CDR3 length is 14 residues. Trimming stripped 4 bases from V and 6 bases from J, with 14 bases between. Looked up from germline, CDR1 is SGHRS and CDR2 is YFSETQ. CDR3 region: CASSQTGPPQPQHF. In DNA form, the CDR3 reads TGCGCCAGCAGCCAAACAGGGCCCCCTCAGCCCCAGCATTTT.

The chain uses TRBV12-3 or TRBV12-4 and TRBJ2-6; 11 positions match TRBD1. CDR3 length: 17 amino acids. V was pared by 5 bases and J by 3 bases, with 6 bases of the junction left unmatched. The DNA for the CDR3 is TGTGCCAGCAGTCGGACAGGGGGCCAGGGTGGGGCCAACGTCCTGACTTTC. This codes for CASSRTGGQGGANVLTF.

This clonotype was observed a handful of times. V gene TRBV20-1 combines with J gene TRBJ2-2; D call uncertain. This CDR3 spans 14 amino acids. Trimming cost V 3 bases and J 2 bases, with 10 bases left between them. In germline, CDR1 is DFQATT, CDR2 SNEGSKA (reference sequence). The CDR3 reads CSARFWGNTGELFF. Written as DNA, the CDR3 is TGCAGTGCTAGGTTTTGGGGAAACACCGGGGAGCTGTTTTTT.

The CDR3 protein is CASSPGTVSSGNTIYF. In nucleotides, the CDR3 is TGTGCCAGCTCACCAGGGACGGTGAGCTCTGGAAACACCATATATTTT. The J gene is TRBJ1-3, the V gene TRBV18, with a weak D call TRBD1 (5 bases). Germline CDR1 reads KGHSH; CDR2 reads LQKENI. Trimming took 2 bases from V and 0 from J, leaving 11 bases between them. The CDR3 has 16 amino acids.

The chain recombines TRBV5-6 with TRBJ2-2; 11 positions match TRBD2. The CDR3 loop spans 15 amino acids. V lost 0 bases, J lost 7 bases, and 2 bases stayed unmatched. Germline CDR1 SGHDT, CDR2 YYEEEE. The CDR3 reads CASSLVGLAGGELFF. Here the CDR3 DNA reads TGTGCCAGCAGCTTGGTAGGACTAGCGGGCGGGGAGCTGTTTTTT.

This clonotype has more than one count but fewer than ten. J is TRBJ2-1 and V is TRBV2; tentatively, D is TRBD2 (5 bases). The CDR3 totals 13 residues. Germline V gene sequence: CDR1 SNHLY, CDR2 FYNNEI. V lost 7 bases, J lost 4 bases, and 11 bases lay in between. In nucleotides, the CDR3 is TGTGCCAGCACTCCTGACTATTACAATGAGCAGTTCTTC. Translated: CASTPDYYNEQFF. Drawing the rest from reference TRBV2 and TRBJ2-1, the complete variable domain is EPEVTQTPSHQVTQMGQEVILRCVPISNHLYFYWYRQILGQKVEFLVSFYNNEISEKSEIFDDQFSVERPDGSNFTLKIRSTKLEDSAMYFCASTPDYYNEQFFGPGTRLTVL.

This clonotype was observed a handful of times. The V and J genes are TRBV15 and TRBJ2-2; a weak D match, TRBD2 (5 bases). Trimming cost V 1 base and J 7 bases, with 10 bases left between them. The CDR3 spans 14 residues. Germline-derived CDR1 and CDR2 are LNHNV and YYDKDF (reference sequence). This CDR3 reads CATSRVSGIGELFF. Here the CDR3 DNA reads TGTGCCACCAGCAGAGTATCGGGGATCGGGGAGCTGTTTTTT.

The V gene is TRBV28, the J gene TRBJ2-5; the D is unclear. The CDR3 consists of 14 residues. The V end lost 4 bases, the J end lost 4 bases, and 13 bases lay between the germline ends. From germline, CDR1 is MDHEN and CDR2 SYDVKM. The chain's CDR3 is CASSSPDGRETQYF. The CDR3 nucleotides are TGTGCCAGCAGTTCCCCGGATGGAAGAGAGACCCAGTACTTC.

The table lists this clonotype with many counts. This chain links TRBV11-2 with TRBJ2-1; D gene ambiguous. Between the trimmed V and J ends, which lost 5 bases and 5 bases, there was a span of 7 bases. The CDR3 has 12 residues. Per germline, CDR1 SGHAT and CDR2 FQNNGV. The chain's CDR3 is CASSRLHNEQFF. DNA for the CDR3: TGTGCCAGCAGCAGACTCCACAATGAGCAGTTCTTC.

This clonotype was detected a few times. The gene calls are TRBV10-3 and TRBJ2-3; D unresolved. This CDR3 comprises 11 residues. Germline CDR1 ENHRY, CDR2 SYGVKD. V was cut by 8 bases and J by 1 base, with 4 bases left in between. DNA of the CDR3: TGTGCCATCTCCGGCACAGATACGCAGTATTTT. It encodes CAISGTDTQYF.